Given below is one T cell receptor (beta chain) in context. Libraries were prepared by immunoSEQ multiplex PCR; TCRdb keeps only in-frame clonotypes and omits some of them. The data contain around 83,000 clones, more than 85% of them seen just once; the ten biggest clones take up 0.3% to 0.45%. This record comes from a study of technical replicates of blood from a few donors. CDR3 length: 17 residues. The V end lost 5 bases, the J end lost 0 bases, and 19 bases lay between the germline ends. CDR1 and CDR2 (germline): MDHEN, SYDVKM. The gene calls are TRBV28 and TRBJ2-5; D is possibly TRBD2 (5 bases). Sequencing was performed on T cells isolated from PBMCs. The receptor was isolated from a human donor in good health. Some clones in this sample may be carry-over from other donors' samples. DNA for the CDR3: TGTGCCAGCAGTAGCGGTCAATGGATGAAGGACCAAGAGACCCAGTACTTC. Protein product: CASSSGQWMKDQETQYF.